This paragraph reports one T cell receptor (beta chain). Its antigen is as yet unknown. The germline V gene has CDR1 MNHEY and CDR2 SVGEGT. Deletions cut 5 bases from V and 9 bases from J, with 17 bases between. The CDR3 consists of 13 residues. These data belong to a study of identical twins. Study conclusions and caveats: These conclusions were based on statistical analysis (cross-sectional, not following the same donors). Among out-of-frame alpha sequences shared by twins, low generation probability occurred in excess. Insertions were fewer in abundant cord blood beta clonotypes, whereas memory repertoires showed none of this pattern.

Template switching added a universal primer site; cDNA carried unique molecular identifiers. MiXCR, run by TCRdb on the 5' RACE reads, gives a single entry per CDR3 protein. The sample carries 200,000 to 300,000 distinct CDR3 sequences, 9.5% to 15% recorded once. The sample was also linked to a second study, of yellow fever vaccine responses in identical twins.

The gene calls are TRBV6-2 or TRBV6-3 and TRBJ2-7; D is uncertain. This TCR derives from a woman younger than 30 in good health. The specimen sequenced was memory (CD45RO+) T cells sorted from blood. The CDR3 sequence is CASSTSTNWGQYF. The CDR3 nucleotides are TGTGCCAGCAGTACATCGACAAACTGGGGGCAGTACTTC.